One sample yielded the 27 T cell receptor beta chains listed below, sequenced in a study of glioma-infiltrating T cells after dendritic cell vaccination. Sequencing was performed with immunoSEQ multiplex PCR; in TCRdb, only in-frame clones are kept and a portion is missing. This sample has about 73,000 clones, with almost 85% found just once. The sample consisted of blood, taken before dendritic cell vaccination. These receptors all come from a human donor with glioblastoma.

CDR3 protein: CASSEGAGGSKRAQYF. CDR3 coding DNA: TGTGCCAGCAGTGAAGGAGCGGGGGGATCCAAGAGGGCCCAGTACTTC. This sequence joins TRBV2 and TRBJ2-5; 9 bases map to TRBD2. V shed 1 base and J 9 bases; nucleotides not matched to a gene: 12. This CDR3 is built from 16 residues. Germline V gene sequence: CDR1 SNHLY, CDR2 FYNNEI.

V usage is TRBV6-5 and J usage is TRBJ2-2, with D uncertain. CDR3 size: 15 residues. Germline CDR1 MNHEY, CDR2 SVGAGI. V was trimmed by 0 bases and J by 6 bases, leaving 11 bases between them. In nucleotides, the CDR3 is TGTGCCAGCAGTTACTCGATGAGGTACTCCGGGGAGCTGTTTTTT. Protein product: CASSYSMRYSGELFF.

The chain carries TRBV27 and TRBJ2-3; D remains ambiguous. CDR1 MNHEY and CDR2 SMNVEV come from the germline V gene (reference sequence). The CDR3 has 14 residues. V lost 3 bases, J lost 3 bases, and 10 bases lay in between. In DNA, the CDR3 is TGTGCCAGCAGTTTTGAGCTTCGGACAGATACGCAGTATTTT. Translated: CASSFELRTDTQYF.

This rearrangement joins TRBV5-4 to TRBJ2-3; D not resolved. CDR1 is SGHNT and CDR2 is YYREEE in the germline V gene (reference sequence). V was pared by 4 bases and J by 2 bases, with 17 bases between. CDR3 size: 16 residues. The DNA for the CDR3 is TGTGCCAGCAGCCCGCCAGACTCCTACCCCACAGATACGCAGTATTTT. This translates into CASSPPDSYPTDTQYF.

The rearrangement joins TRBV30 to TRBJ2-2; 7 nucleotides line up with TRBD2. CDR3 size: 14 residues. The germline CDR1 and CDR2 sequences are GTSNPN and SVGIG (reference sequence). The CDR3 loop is CVIRGERTTGELFF. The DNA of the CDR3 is TGTGTAATCCGGGGGGAGAGGACCACCGGGGAGCTGTTTTTT.

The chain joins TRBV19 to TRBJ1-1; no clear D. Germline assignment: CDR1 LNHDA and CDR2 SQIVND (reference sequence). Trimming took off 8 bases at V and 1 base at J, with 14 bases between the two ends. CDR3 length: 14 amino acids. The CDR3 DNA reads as TGTGCCAGTCTGCCCGAAGCCTCGAACACTGAAGCTTTCTTT. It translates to CASLPEASNTEAFF.

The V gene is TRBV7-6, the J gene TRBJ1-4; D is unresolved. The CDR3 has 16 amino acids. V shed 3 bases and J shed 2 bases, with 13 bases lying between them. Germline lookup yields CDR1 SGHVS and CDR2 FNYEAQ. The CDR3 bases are TGTGCCAGCAGCTTGCGCCGAGGAGAGACTAATGAAAAACTGTTTTTT. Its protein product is CASSLRRGETNEKLFF.

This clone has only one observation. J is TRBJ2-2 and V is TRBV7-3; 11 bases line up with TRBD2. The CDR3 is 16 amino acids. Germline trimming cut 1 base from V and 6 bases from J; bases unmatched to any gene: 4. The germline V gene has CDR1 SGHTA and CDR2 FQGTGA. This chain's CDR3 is CASSLRSLAGAGELFF. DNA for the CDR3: TGTGCCAGCAGCTTAAGGTCACTAGCGGGAGCCGGGGAGCTGTTTTTT.

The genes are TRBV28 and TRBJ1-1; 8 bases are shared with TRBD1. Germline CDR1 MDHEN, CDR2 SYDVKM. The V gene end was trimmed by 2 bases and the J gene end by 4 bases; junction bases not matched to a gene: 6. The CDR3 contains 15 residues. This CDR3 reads CASSLGAGGGTEAFF. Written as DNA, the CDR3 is TGTGCCAGCAGTTTAGGGGCAGGGGGCGGCACTGAAGCTTTCTTT. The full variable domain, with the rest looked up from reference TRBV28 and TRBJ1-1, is DVKVTQSSRYLVKRTGEKVFLECVQDMDHENMFWYRQDPGLGLRLIYFSYDVKMKEKGDIPEGYSVSREKKERFSLILESASTNQTSMYLCASSLGAGGGTEAFFGQGTRLTVV.

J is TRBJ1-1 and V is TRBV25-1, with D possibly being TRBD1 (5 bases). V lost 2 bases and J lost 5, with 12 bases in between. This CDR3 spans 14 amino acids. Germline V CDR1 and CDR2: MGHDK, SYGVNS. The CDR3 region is CASSERGIVTEAFF. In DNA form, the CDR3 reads TGTGCCAGCAGTGAACGGGGGATAGTAACTGAAGCTTTCTTT.

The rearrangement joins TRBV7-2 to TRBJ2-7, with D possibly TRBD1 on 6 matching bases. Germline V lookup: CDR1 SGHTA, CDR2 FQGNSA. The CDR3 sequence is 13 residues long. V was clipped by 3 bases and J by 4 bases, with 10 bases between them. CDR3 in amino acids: CASSFKQGYEQYF. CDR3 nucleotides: TGTGCCAGCAGCTTTAAACAGGGTTACGAGCAGTACTTC.

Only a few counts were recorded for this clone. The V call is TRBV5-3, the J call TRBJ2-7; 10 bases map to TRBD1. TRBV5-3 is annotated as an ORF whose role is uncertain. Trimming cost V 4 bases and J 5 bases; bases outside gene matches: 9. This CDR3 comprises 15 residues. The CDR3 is CARSQRQGAIHEQYV. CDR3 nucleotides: TGTGCCAGAAGCCAGAGACAGGGGGCTATACACGAGCAGTACGTC.

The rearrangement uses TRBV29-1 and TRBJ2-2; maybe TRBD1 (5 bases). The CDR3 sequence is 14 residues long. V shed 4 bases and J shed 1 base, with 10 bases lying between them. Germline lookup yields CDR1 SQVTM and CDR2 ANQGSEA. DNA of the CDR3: TGCAGCGTTGGGGGCTCTCTGAACACCGGGGAGCTGTTTTTT. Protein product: CSVGGSLNTGELFF.

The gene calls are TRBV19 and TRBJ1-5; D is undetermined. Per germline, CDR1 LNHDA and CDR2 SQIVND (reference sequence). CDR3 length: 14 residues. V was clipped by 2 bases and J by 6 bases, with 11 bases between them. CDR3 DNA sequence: TGTGCCAGTAGTATAATAATTCGCGGTCAGCCCCAGCATTTT. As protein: CASSIIIRGQPQHF.

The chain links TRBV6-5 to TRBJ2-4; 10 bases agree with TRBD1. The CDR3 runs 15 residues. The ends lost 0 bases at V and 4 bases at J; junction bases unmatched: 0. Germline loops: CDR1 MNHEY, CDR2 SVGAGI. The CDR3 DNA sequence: TGTGCCAGCAGTTACTCGGGACAGGGGAAAAACATTCAGTACTTC. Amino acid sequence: CASSYSGQGKNIQYF.

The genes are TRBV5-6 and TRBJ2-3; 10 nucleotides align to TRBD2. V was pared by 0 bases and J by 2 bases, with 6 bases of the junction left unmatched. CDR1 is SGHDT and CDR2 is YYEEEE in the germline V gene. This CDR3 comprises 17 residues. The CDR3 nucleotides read TGTGCCAGCAGCTTGGTTAGCGGGAGGCCGAACACAGATACGCAGTATTTT. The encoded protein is CASSLVSGRPNTDTQYF.

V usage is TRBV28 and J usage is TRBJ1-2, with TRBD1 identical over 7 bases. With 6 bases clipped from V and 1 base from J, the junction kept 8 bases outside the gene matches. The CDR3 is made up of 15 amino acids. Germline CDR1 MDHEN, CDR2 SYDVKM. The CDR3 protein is CASRQGGSGNYGYTF. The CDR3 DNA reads TGTGCCAGCAGGCAGGGGGGATCCGGTAACTATGGCTACACCTTC.

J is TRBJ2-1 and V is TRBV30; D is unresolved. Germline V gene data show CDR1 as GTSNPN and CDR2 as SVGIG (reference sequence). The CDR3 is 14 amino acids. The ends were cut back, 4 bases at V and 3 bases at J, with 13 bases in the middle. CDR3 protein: CAWTATSVYNEQFF. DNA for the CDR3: TGTGCCTGGACCGCTACGTCCGTCTACAATGAGCAGTTCTTC.

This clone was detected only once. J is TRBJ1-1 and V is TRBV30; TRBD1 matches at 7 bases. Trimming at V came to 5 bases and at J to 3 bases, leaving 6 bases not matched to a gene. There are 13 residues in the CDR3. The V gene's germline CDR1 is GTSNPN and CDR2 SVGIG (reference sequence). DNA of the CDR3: TGTGCCTGGGTAGGACAGGCATACACTGAAGCTTTCTTT. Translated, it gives CAWVGQAYTEAFF.

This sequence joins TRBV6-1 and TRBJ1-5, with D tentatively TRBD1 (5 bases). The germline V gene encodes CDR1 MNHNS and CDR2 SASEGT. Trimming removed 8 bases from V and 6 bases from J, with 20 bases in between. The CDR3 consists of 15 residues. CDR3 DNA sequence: TGTGCCAGCGCTCTATCTCGGCAGGGTATTCAGCCCCAGCATTTT. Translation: CASALSRQGIQPQHF.

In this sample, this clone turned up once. For the CDR3, the DNA is TGTGCCAGCAGCCCTTGGGGGGGGGCTACAGATACGCAGTATTTT. Amino acids: CASSPWGGATDTQYF. The chain uses TRBV7-8 and TRBJ2-3; the D gene is possibly TRBD2 (7 bases). Trimming pared 5 bases from V and 3 bases from J, leaving 15 bases between. Per the germline V gene, CDR1 is SGHVS and CDR2 is FQNEAQ. This CDR3 region has 15 residues.

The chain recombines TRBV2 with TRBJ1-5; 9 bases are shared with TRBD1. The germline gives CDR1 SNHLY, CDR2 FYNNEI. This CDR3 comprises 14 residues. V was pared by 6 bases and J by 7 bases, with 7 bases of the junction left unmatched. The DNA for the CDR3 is TGTGCCAGCAGGGAAACAGGGGGCGGACAGCCCCAGCATTTT. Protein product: CASRETGGGQPQHF.

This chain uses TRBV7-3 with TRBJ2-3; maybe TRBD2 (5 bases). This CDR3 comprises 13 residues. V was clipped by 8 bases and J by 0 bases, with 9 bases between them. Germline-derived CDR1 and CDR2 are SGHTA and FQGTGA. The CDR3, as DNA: TGTGCCAGCTCCAGCGGAAGCACAGATACGCAGTATTTT. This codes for CASSSGSTDTQYF.

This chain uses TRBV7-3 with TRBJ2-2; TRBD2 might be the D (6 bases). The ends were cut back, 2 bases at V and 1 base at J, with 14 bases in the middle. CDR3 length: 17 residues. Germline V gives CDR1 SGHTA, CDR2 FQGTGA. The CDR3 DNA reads TGTGCCAGCAGCTTACACACAGTGGAGGGGAACACCGGGGAGCTGTTTTTT. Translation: CASSLHTVEGNTGELFF.

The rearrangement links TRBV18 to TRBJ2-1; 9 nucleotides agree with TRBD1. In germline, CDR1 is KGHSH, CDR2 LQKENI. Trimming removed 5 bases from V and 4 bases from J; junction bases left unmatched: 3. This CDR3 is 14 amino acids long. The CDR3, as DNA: TGTGCCAGCTCAACGGGACAGGGATACAATGAGCAGTTCTTC. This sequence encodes CASSTGQGYNEQFF.

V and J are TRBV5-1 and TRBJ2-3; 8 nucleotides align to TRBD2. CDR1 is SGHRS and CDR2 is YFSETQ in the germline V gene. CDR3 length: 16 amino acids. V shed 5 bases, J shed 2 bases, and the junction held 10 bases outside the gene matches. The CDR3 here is CASRTGRAPVTDTQYF. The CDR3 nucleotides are TGCGCCAGCAGAACCGGGAGGGCCCCAGTCACAGATACGCAGTATTTT.

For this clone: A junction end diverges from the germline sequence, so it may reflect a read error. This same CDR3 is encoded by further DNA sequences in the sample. CDR3: CASKRESGANVLTF. The DNA of the CDR3 is TGTGCCAGCAAGCGGGAGAGTGGGGCCAACGTCCTGACTTTT. This chain connects TRBV9 to TRBJ2-6, with 8 bases that match TRBD2. CDR1 is SGDLS, CDR2 YYNGEE, per germline. The CDR3 length is 14 residues.